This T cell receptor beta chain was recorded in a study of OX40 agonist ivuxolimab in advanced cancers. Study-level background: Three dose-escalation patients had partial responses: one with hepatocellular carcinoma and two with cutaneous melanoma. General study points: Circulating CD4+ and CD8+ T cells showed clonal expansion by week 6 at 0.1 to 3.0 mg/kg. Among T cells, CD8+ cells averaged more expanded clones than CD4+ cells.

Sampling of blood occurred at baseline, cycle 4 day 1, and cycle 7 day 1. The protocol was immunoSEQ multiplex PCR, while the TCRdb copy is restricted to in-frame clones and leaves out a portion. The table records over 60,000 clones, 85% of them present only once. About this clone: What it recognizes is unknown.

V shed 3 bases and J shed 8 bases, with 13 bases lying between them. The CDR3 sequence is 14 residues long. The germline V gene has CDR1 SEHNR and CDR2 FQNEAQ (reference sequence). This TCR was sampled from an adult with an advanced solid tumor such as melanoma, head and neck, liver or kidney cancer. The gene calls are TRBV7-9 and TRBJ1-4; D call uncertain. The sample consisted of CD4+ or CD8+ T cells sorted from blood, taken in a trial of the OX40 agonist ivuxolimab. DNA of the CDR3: TGTGCCAGCAGCTTTAGGAGGGAGGGCGAAAAACTGTTTTTT. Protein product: CASSFRREGEKLFF.